Each of the 27 T cell receptor beta chains below was sequenced from the same sample in a study of blood T cell repertoires in COVID-19. Measured with immunoSEQ multiplex PCR; TCRdb has only the in-frame clones, and not every one. The repertoire holds 100,000 to 130,000 clones, with approximately 83% as singletons. Sequencing was performed on peripheral blood. The receptors here all came from a woman aged 65 to 85 with acute or convalescent COVID-19.

The V and J genes are TRBV9 and TRBJ2-5; possibly TRBD1 for D (6 bases). V was cut by 0 bases and J by 6 bases, with 12 bases left in between. CDR3 size: 14 residues. CDR1 SGDLS and CDR2 YYNGEE come from the germline V gene. CDR3 DNA: TGTGCCAGCAGCGTAGTCCCAGGGGAGAAGACCCAGTACTTC. Protein: CASSVVPGEKTQYF. The whole variable domain, remainder taken from reference TRBV9 and TRBJ2-5, is DSGVTQTPKHLITATGQRVTLRCSPRSGDLSVYWYQQSLDQGLQFLIQYYNGEERAKGNILERFSAQQFPDLHSELNLSSLELGDSALYFCASSVVPGEKTQYFGPGTRLLVL.

J is TRBJ2-6 and V is TRBV3-1 (or the pseudogene TRBV3-2); D is unclear. The germline V gene encodes CDR1 LGHDT and CDR2 YNNKEL (reference sequence). V was trimmed by 8 bases and J by 0 bases, leaving 5 bases between them. The length of the CDR3 is 13 residues. CDR3 sequence (DNA): TGTGCCAGCGAGCACTCTGGGGCCAACGTCCTGACTTTC. Encoded protein: CASEHSGANVLTF.

The V and J genes are TRBV7-9 and TRBJ1-1; no clear D gene. There are 15 residues in the CDR3. Germline V CDR1 and CDR2: SEHNR, FQNEAQ (reference sequence). V was pared by 0 bases and J by 3 bases, with 11 bases between. This chain's CDR3 is CASSLAAGQDTEAFF. In nucleotides, the CDR3 is TGTGCCAGCAGCTTAGCGGCAGGCCAGGACACTGAAGCTTTCTTT.

The chain is built from TRBV7-2 and TRBJ1-2, with D maybe TRBD1 (6 bases). The V end was cut by 5 bases, the J end by 2 bases, with 12 bases between. This CDR3 contains 14 residues. Germline-derived CDR1 and CDR2 are SGHTA and FQGNSA. CDR3 coding DNA: TGTGCCAGCAGCCTCCGGGACACCAACTATGGCTACACCTTC. It translates to CASSLRDTNYGYTF.

This clone has only a few counts. This sequence joins TRBV27 and TRBJ2-3, with D perhaps TRBD2 (6 bases). Between the trimmed V and J ends, which lost 3 bases and 4 bases, there was a span of 14 bases. Germline V gene lookup returns CDR1 MNHEY and CDR2 SMNVEV (reference sequence). The CDR3 extends over 15 amino acids. The chain's CDR3 is CASSLGLPGADTQYF. The CDR3 nucleotides are TGTGCCAGCAGTTTGGGACTCCCTGGGGCAGATACGCAGTATTTT.

The CDR3 DNA reads TGTGCCAGCAGCTTGGGTGGGGGGAAAGAGACCCAGTACTTC. Its translation: CASSLGGGKETQYF. The rearrangement joins TRBV5-6 to TRBJ2-5, with a weak D call TRBD2 (6 bases). The CDR3 is made up of 14 amino acids. V was clipped by 0 bases and J by 3 bases, with 9 bases between them. The germline gives CDR1 SGHDT, CDR2 YYEEEE.

CDR3 nucleotide sequence: TGTGCCAGCAGCTTACTAGCGGGGGCCTCGGGGGAGCAGTTCTTC. Translating gives CASSLLAGASGEQFF. V and J are TRBV7-3 and TRBJ2-1, with 10 bases aligning to TRBD2. Germline-derived CDR1 and CDR2 are SGHTA and FQGTGA. V dropped 2 bases and J dropped 10; count of bases not matched to a gene: 8. The CDR3 contains 15 residues.

The chain uses TRBV6-5 and TRBJ1-5; no firm D call. This CDR3 is 13 amino acids long. Trimming pared 7 bases from V and 1 base from J, leaving 8 bases between. CDR1 and CDR2 (germline): MNHEY, SVGAGI. The CDR3 bases are TGTGCCAGCAAGAGGGTAAGCAATCAGCCCCAGCATTTT. Its translation: CASKRVSNQPQHF.

This clone has just one count. The chain recombines TRBV4-1 with TRBJ1-4; D may be TRBD1 (6 bases). Germline V gene sequence: CDR1 MGHRA, CDR2 YSYEKL. Trimming removed 3 bases from V and 8 bases from J, with 13 bases in between. This CDR3 has 14 residues. The CDR3 region is CASSQEGGDEKLFF. The CDR3 DNA sequence: TGCGCCAGCAGCCAGGAAGGGGGGGACGAAAAACTGTTTTTT.

This chain joins TRBV28 and TRBJ1-3, with D possibly matching TRBD1 (6 bases). V was pared by 7 bases and J by 0 bases, with 22 bases between. The CDR3 has 18 amino acids. CDR1 is MDHEN, CDR2 SYDVKM, per germline. Here the CDR3 reads CASTLLGGALLSGNTIYF. The CDR3 DNA reads TGTGCCAGCACCCTCCTGGGGGGGGCCCTTCTCTCTGGAAACACCATATATTTT. Full variable domain (rest looked up from reference TRBV28 and TRBJ1-3): DVKVTQSSRYLVKRTGEKVFLECVQDMDHENMFWYRQDPGLGLRLIYFSYDVKMKEKGDIPEGYSVSREKKERFSLILESASTNQTSMYLCASTLLGGALLSGNTIYFGEGSWLTVV.

The rearrangement joins TRBV4-2 to TRBJ2-1, with D perhaps matching TRBD2 (6 bases). V dropped 4 bases and J dropped 6 bases, with 16 bases sitting between them. This CDR3 has 15 amino acids. Germline V gives CDR1 LGHNA, CDR2 YNFKEQ. CDR3 DNA: TGTGCCAGCAGCCGTCAATCGCGGGACGGCAATGAGCAGTTCTTC. Protein sequence: CASSRQSRDGNEQFF.

The chain has TRBV11-2 and TRBJ1-1; D possibly corresponds to TRBD1 (5 bases). The CDR3 is 16 amino acids. Trimming removed 1 base at V and 6 bases at J, with 18 bases between. Per germline, CDR1 SGHAT and CDR2 FQNNGV. CDR3: CASSLATNSAGAEAFF. CDR3 nucleotide sequence: TGTGCCAGCAGCTTAGCGACAAATTCCGCGGGGGCTGAAGCTTTCTTT.

V gene TRBV5-1 combines with J gene TRBJ2-3; 12 bases are shared with TRBD2. This CDR3 is built from 16 residues. After removal of 6 bases from V and 4 bases from J, the junction contained 9 bases not matched to a gene. Germline lookup yields CDR1 SGHRS and CDR2 YFSETQ. Here the CDR3 reads CASTNRLAGESDTQYF. CDR3 nucleotide sequence: TGCGCCAGCACTAACCGACTAGCGGGAGAATCAGATACGCAGTATTTT.

This chain connects TRBV18 to TRBJ1-5; 8 positions match TRBD1. The ends lost 6 bases at V and 7 bases at J; junction bases unmatched: 11. The CDR3 sequence is 15 residues long. Looked up from germline, CDR1 is KGHSH and CDR2 is LQKENI. Here the CDR3 reads CASSPLPGTGQPQHF. The CDR3 nucleotides are TGTGCCAGCTCTCCCTTACCCGGGACAGGACAGCCCCAGCATTTT.

The genes are TRBV6-5 and TRBJ1-2; D perhaps matches TRBD1 (6 bases). The CDR3 length is 11 residues. Germline V gene sequence: CDR1 MNHEY, CDR2 SVGAGI. The V end lost 10 bases, the J end lost 7 bases, and 13 bases lay between the germline ends. The CDR3 sequence is CATEGGLGYTF. CDR3 sequence (DNA): TGTGCCACCGAAGGGGGTCTTGGCTACACCTTC.

The rearrangement uses TRBV7-2 and TRBJ2-7; perhaps TRBD2 as D (5 bases). V gave up 2 bases and J gave up 0 bases, with 11 bases separating them. The germline V gene encodes CDR1 SGHTA and CDR2 FQGNSA. There are 15 residues in the CDR3. The DNA for the CDR3 is TGTGCCAGCAGCTTAAAGTCAGCGGACTCCTACGAGCAGTACTTC. It yields the protein CASSLKSADSYEQYF.

This clone came up a few times. V usage is TRBV11-2 and J usage is TRBJ2-3, with 14 positions matching TRBD2. V shed 5 bases, J shed 0 bases, and the junction held 10 bases outside the gene matches. The CDR3 has 19 residues. Germline assignment: CDR1 SGHAT and CDR2 FQNNGV. As DNA, the CDR3 is TGTGCCAGCAGCCTCGTCCCGGGACTAGCGGGAGCGAGCACAGATACGCAGTATTTT. Translating it yields CASSLVPGLAGASTDTQYF.

The V gene is TRBV19, the J gene TRBJ2-1; TRBD2 matches at 10 bases. CDR1 is LNHDA and CDR2 is SQIVND in the germline V gene (reference sequence). The CDR3 is made up of 15 amino acids. The junction had 4 bases not matched to a gene; V was cut back by 4 bases and J by 4 bases. The CDR3 loop reads CASSTRTSGYNEQFF. The CDR3 DNA sequence: TGTGCCAGTAGTACTCGGACTAGCGGTTACAATGAGCAGTTCTTC.

The V and J genes are TRBV5-5 and TRBJ2-3; 13 positions match TRBD2. CDR3 length equals 18 residues. Looked up from germline, CDR1 is SGHKS and CDR2 is YYEKEE (reference sequence). After removal of 5 bases from V and 6 bases from J, the junction contained 15 bases not matched to a gene. The CDR3 is CASRLTSGGARTQDTQYF. The CDR3 region has the DNA TGTGCCAGCAGACTTACTAGCGGGGGGGCCCGAACACAGGATACGCAGTATTTT.

V gene TRBV11-2 combines with J gene TRBJ2-2; no firm D call. Trimming stripped 5 bases from V and 5 bases from J, with 12 bases between. CDR1 SGHAT and CDR2 FQNNGV come from the germline V gene. The CDR3 extends over 14 amino acids. The DNA of the CDR3 is TGTGCCAGCAGCGCCTTACGAGAGACCGGGGAGCTGTTTTTT. Its protein is CASSALRETGELFF.

V and J are TRBV9 and TRBJ2-7; a weak D match, TRBD1 (5 bases). The CDR3 runs to 11 residues. V shed 5 bases and J shed 3 bases, with 6 bases lying between them. CDR1 is SGDLS, CDR2 YYNGEE, per germline. The CDR3 DNA follows: TGTGCCAGCAGGGACAACTACGAGCAGTACTTC. Translating gives CASRDNYEQYF.

This clone appeared a single time. This chain uses TRBV5-5 with TRBJ1-4; D unresolved. V lost 3 bases and J 7 bases, leaving 19 bases between the germline ends. Germline V gene sequence: CDR1 SGHKS, CDR2 YYEKEE (reference sequence). The CDR3 has 16 residues. CDR3 in DNA: TGTGCCAGCAGCTCCATGCTAACCGGGGTCGGTGAAAAACTGTTTTTT. Translated, it gives CASSSMLTGVGEKLFF. Using reference TRBV5-5 and TRBJ1-4 for the parts outside the CDR3, the full variable domain is DAGVTQSPTHLIKTRGQQVTLRCSPISGHKSVSWYQQVLGQGPQFIFQYYEKEERGRGNFPDRFSARQFPNYSSELNVNALLLGDSALYLCASSSMLTGVGEKLFFGSGTQLSVL.

The chain recombines TRBV5-1 with TRBJ2-2, with TRBD2 matching 7 bases. The CDR3 length is 16 residues. Per the germline V gene, CDR1 is SGHRS and CDR2 is YFSETQ. The V segment lost 0 bases and the J segment 3 bases; nucleotides outside the gene matches: 5. The CDR3 DNA follows: TGCGCCAGCAGCTTGGCTCTTACTAGCGACACCGGGGAGCTGTTTTTT. This sequence encodes CASSLALTSDTGELFF.

Here the CDR3 reads CASRPYSGPDYEQYF. CDR3 nucleotides: TGTGCCAGCAGACCATATAGCGGACCGGACTACGAGCAGTACTTC. The V call is TRBV6-5, the J call TRBJ2-7; possible D gene TRBD2, 6 bases. The CDR3 consists of 15 residues. Germline V CDR1 and CDR2: MNHEY, SVGAGI. The V end was cut by 6 bases, the J end by 3 bases, with 18 bases between.

J is TRBJ1-2 and V is TRBV19, with D tentatively TRBD1 (5 bases). V was shortened by 6 bases and J by 4 bases, with 18 bases between the two germline ends. Germline V gene sequence: CDR1 LNHDA, CDR2 SQIVND (reference sequence). The CDR3 totals 15 residues. The CDR3: CASSIGGITGYGYTF. Here the CDR3 DNA reads TGTGCCAGTAGCATCGGGGGGATTACAGGCTATGGCTACACCTTC.

The rearrangement joins TRBV6-5 to TRBJ1-4, with 9 bases aligning to TRBD1. Germline V gene sequence: CDR1 MNHEY, CDR2 SVGAGI. The J segment lost 7 bases and the V segment lost 2 bases, leaving 5 bases of the junction unmatched. The CDR3 covers 15 residues. The CDR3 loop reads CASSYTGGGVEKLFF. The CDR3 DNA is TGTGCCAGCAGTTACACAGGGGGCGGTGTTGAAAAACTGTTTTTT.

The chain uses TRBV19 and TRBJ1-5, with TRBD1 as a possible D gene (5 bases). The germline V and J ends were trimmed by 3 bases and 2 bases, with 11 bases remaining between them. The germline V gene encodes CDR1 LNHDA and CDR2 SQIVND (reference sequence). There are 15 residues in the CDR3. The CDR3 DNA is TGTGCCAGTAGTATGGGGGGAGTGGGCAATCAGCCCCAGCATTTT. This encodes CASSMGGVGNQPQHF.